The rows below give T cell receptor beta chains drawn from one sample of a study of cytomegalovirus exposure and HLA in healthy donors. This table comes from immunoSEQ multiplex PCR, and its TCRdb copy is limited to in-frame clones, with some not included. Of 100,000 to 150,000 clones listed, less than 85% are singletons. The sample was PBMCs. The receptors come from a man aged 18 to 29 in good health and CMV-seropositive. The CDR3 runs from the conserved cysteine through the conserved F or W. The D gene is left open where the match is weak. Size is stated for part of the rows, as once, few or many counts, or as a class when the clone is expanded.

.,TRBJ1-1,TRBV6-4,.,CASSVQENTEAFF,TGTGCCAGCAGTGTTCAGGAGAACACTGAAGCTTTCTTT
.,TRBJ1-4,TRBV28,.,CASSSQGPTNEKLFF,TGTGCCAGCAGCTCACAGGGCCCAACTAATGAAAAACTGTTTTTT
TRBD1,TRBJ2-2,TRBV16,.,CASSHQGAAGELFF,TGTGCCAGCAGCCACCAGGGGGCTGCCGGGGAGCTGTTTTTT
TRBD1,TRBJ1-2,TRBV4-1,.,CASSLSHGQGDYGYTF,TGCGCCAGCAGTCTTTCCCACGGGCAGGGGGATTACGGCTACACCTTC
.,TRBJ2-2,TRBV6-4,.,CASSADGAGELFF,TGTGCCAGCAGTGCAGACGGGGCCGGGGAGCTGTTTTTT
TRBD1,TRBJ1-5,TRBV4-1,.,CASSQATTGTDNNQPQHF,TGCGCCAGCAGCCAAGCTACGACAGGGACCGATAACAATCAGCCCCAGCATTTT
.,TRBJ1-4,TRBV10-3,.,CAISEPPGEKLFF,TGTGCCATCAGTGAGCCGCCCGGGGAAAAACTGTTTTTT
TRBD1,TRBJ2-7,TRBV13,.,CASSLGTGGSYEQYF,TGTGCCAGCAGCCTAGGGACAGGGGGCTCCTACGAGCAGTACTTC
.,TRBJ2-6,TRBV9,once,CASSGGEAGANVLTF,TGTGCCAGCAGCGGGGGGGAGGCTGGGGCCAACGTCCTGACTTTC
TRBD2,TRBJ2-1,TRBV4-2,.,CASSQGQRGEGDEQFF,TGTGCCAGCAGCCAAGGGCAGCGGGGGGAGGGCGATGAGCAGTTCTTC
.,TRBJ1-1,TRBV4-1,.,CASSQVPRNTEAFF,TGCGCCAGCAGCCAAGTTCCTAGGAACACTGAAGCTTTCTTT
.,TRBJ2-5,TRBV10-2,.,CASSEAHPQETQYF,TGCGCCAGCAGTGAGGCACACCCCCAAGAGACCCAGTACTTC
.,TRBJ1-5,TRBV5-6,.,CASSGRGNQPQHF,TGTGCCAGCAGCGGAAGGGGTAACCAGCCCCAGCATTTT
TRBD1,TRBJ2-7,TRBV7-8,.,CASSRRDRGSYEQYF,TGTGCCAGCAGCCGCCGGGACAGGGGCTCCTACGAGCAGTACTTC
TRBD1,TRBJ1-2,TRBV5-1,.,CASSFAGTGGGGYTF,TGCGCCAGCAGCTTTGCCGGGACAGGGGGAGGTGGCTACACCTTC
TRBD2,TRBJ2-2,TRBV18,.,CASSPTSGGNTGELFF,TGTGCCAGCTCCCCCACTAGCGGGGGGAACACCGGGGAGCTGTTTTTT
.,TRBJ2-7,TRBV11-1,.,CASSLDRPPSYEQYF,TGTGCCAGCAGCCTTGACAGGCCTCCCTCCTACGAGCAGTACTTC
.,TRBJ1-6,TRBV27,.,CASSFRESPLHF,TGTGCCAGCAGTTTCAGGGAATCACCCCTCCACTTT
TRBD1,TRBJ1-1,TRBV10-2,.,CASSERDREAFF,TGCGCCAGCAGTGAGAGGGACAGAGAAGCTTTCTTT
TRBD2,TRBJ2-3,TRBV18,.,CASSPSAGENTQYF,TGTGCCAGCTCACCATCGGCGGGGGAGAATACGCAGTATTTT
.,TRBJ2-3,TRBV6-1,once,CASSAGTLSTDTQYF,TGTGCCAGCAGTGCCGGGACTTTAAGCACAGATACGCAGTATTTT
TRBD1,TRBJ1-6,TRBV28,.,CASSLTGGSPLHF,TGTGCCAGCAGTTTGACAGGGGGATCACCCCTCCACTTT
.,TRBJ1-3,TRBV6-6,.,CASSYDGDTIYF,TGTGCCAGCAGTTACGACGGGGACACCATATATTTT
TRBD1,TRBJ2-7,TRBV6-6,few,CASSYLGQGAYEQYF,TGTGCCAGCAGTTACCTAGGACAGGGGGCCTACGAGCAGTACTTC
.,TRBJ2-5,TRBV7-9,few,CASSLRGTQETQYF,TGTGCCAGCAGTCTACGGGGGACCCAAGAGACCCAGTACTTC
TRBD1,TRBJ1-1,TRBV5-1,.,CASSPGQGVTEAFF,TGCGCCAGCAGCCCCGGACAGGGTGTAACTGAAGCTTTCTTT
TRBD1,TRBJ2-7,TRBV9,few,CASSAPGGAWSEQYF,TGTGCCAGCAGCGCCCCAGGGGGCGCATGGTCCGAGCAGTACTTC
.,TRBJ1-3,TRBV6-1,.,CASSASTGSGNTIYF,TGTGCCAGCAGTGCTAGTACCGGCAGTGGAAACACCATATATTTT
TRBD2,TRBJ2-7,TRBV29-1,.,CSVRSGGGRDEQYF,TGCAGCGTCAGGAGCGGGGGAGGGCGGGACGAGCAGTACTTC
TRBD1,TRBJ1-1,TRBV7-2,.,CASSVGQGFYRNTEAFF,TGTGCCAGCAGCGTCGGACAGGGTTTTTATCGTAACACTGAAGCTTTCTTT
.,TRBJ2-1,TRBV5-1,.,CASSLRDWGNEQFF,TGCGCCAGCAGCTTGAGGGACTGGGGCAATGAGCAGTTCTTC
.,TRBJ2-3,TRBV9,.,CASSVFEASTDTQYF,TGTGCCAGCAGCGTCTTCGAGGCTAGCACAGATACGCAGTATTTT
TRBD2,TRBJ2-5,TRBV4-1,few,CASSQSPGGAGETQYF,TGCGCCAGCAGCCAATCTCCCGGGGGGGCTGGAGAGACCCAGTACTTC
TRBD1,TRBJ1-2,TRBV29-1,.,CSAIRDRGHGYTF,TGCAGCGCGATCCGGGACAGGGGTCATGGCTACACCTTC
.,TRBJ1-2,TRBV5-1,.,CASSLGQSNYGYTF,TGCGCCAGCAGCTTGGGCCAGTCGAACTATGGCTACACCTTC
.,TRBJ1-2,TRBV7-9,.,CASSSTGDYGYTF,TGTGCCAGCAGCTCTACAGGTGACTATGGCTACACCTTC
TRBD1,TRBJ2-5,TRBV6-5,.,CASRDRGGGTQYF,TGTGCCAGTCGGGACAGGGGAGGGGGGACCCAGTACTTC
.,TRBJ2-3,TRBV5-1,.,CASSRPASGDTQYF,TGCGCCAGCAGCCGCCCCGCGTCCGGTGATACGCAGTATTTT
.,TRBJ1-2,TRBV6-4,.,CASSSGMSQGYTF,TGTGCCAGCAGTTCAGGGATGTCTCAGGGCTACACCTTC
.,TRBJ2-2,TRBV28,.,CASRSSDTGELFF,TGTGCCAGCAGGTCATCAGACACCGGGGAGCTGTTTTTT